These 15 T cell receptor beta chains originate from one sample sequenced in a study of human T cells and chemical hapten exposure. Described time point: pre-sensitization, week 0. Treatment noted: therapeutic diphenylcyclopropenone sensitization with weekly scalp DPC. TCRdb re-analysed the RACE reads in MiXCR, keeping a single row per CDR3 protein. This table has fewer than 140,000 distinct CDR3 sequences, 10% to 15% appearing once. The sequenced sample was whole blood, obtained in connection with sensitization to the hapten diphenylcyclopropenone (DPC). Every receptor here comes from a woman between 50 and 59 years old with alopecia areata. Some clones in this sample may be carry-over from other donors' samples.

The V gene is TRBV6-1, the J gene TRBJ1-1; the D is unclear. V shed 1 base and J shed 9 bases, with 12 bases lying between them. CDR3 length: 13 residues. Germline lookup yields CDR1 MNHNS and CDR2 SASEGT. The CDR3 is CASSEEGKSKAFF. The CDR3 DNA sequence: TGTGCCAGCAGTGAAGAGGGTAAATCTAAAGCTTTCTTT.

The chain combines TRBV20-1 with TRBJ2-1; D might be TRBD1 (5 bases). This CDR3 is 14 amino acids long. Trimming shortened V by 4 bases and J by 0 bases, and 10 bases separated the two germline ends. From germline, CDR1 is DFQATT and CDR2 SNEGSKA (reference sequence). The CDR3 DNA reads TGCAGTGCTACAGACAGAAGCTCCTACAATGAGCAGTTCTTC. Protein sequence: CSATDRSSYNEQFF.

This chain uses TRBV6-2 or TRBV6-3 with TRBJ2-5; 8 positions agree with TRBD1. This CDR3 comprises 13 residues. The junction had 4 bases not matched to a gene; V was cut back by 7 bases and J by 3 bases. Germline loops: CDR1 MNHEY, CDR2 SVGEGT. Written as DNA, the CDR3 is TGTGCCAGCAAGAGGACAGGGAAAGAGACCCAGTACTTC. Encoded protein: CASKRTGKETQYF.

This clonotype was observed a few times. CDR3 protein: CATSIDFQRDTQYF. DNA for the CDR3: TGTGCCACCTCAATAGACTTCCAACGGGATACGCAGTATTTT. This chain connects TRBV7-2 to TRBJ2-3; D gene ambiguous. The CDR3 consists of 14 residues. Trimming left V 10 bases short and J 6 bases short, with 20 bases between. Germline V gene lookup returns CDR1 SGHTA and CDR2 FQGNSA.

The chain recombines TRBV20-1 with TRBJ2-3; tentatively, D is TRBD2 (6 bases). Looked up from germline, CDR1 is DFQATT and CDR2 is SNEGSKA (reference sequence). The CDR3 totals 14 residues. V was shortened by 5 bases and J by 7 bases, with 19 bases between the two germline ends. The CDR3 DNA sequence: TGCAGTGCTGGGATTAGCGGCCTCGTGAATACGCAGTATTTT. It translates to CSAGISGLVNTQYF.

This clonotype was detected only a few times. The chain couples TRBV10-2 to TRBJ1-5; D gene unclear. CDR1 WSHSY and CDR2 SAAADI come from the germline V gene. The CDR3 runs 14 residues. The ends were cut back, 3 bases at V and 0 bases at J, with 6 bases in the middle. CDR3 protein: CASSDGYSNQPQHF. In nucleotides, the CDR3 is TGCGCCAGCAGTGACGGCTATAGCAATCAGCCCCAGCATTTT.

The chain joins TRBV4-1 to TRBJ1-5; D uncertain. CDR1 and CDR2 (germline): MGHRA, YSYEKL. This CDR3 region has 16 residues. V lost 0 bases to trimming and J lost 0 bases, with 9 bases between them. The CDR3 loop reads CASSQDPMYSNQPQHF. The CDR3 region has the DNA TGCGCCAGCAGCCAAGATCCGATGTATAGCAATCAGCCCCAGCATTTT.

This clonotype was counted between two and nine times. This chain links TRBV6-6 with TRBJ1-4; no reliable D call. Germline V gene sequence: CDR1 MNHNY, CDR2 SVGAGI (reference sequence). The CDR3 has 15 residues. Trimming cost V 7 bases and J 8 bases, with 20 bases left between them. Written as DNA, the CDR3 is TGTGCCAGCAAAACAGCCGGGCCTGGAGGGGAAAAACTGTTTTTT. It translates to CASKTAGPGGEKLFF.

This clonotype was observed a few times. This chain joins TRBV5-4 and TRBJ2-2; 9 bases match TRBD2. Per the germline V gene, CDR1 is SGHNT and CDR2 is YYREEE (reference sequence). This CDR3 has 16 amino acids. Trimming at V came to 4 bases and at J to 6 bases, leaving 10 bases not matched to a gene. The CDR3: CASSQDGGRAAGELFF. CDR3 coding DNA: TGTGCCAGCAGCCAGGATGGCGGGAGGGCGGCCGGGGAGCTGTTTTTT.

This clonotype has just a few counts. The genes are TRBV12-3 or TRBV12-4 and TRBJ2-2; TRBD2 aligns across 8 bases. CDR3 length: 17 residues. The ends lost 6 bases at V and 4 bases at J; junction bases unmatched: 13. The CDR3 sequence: CASRIGREGRVTGELFF. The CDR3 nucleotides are TGTGCCAGCAGAATCGGCCGGGAGGGCCGTGTCACCGGGGAGCTGTTTTTT.

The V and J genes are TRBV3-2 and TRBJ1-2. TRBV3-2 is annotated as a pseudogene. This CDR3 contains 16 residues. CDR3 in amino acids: CASSQEMIRHHYGYTF. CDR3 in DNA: TGTGCCAGCAGCCAAGAGATGATTCGACACCACTATGGCTACACCTTC.

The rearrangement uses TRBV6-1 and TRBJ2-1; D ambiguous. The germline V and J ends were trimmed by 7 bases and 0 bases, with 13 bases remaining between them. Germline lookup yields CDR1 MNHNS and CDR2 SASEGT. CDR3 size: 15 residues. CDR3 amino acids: CASKPGQSSYNEQFF. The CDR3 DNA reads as TGTGCCAGCAAGCCCGGGCAGAGCTCCTACAATGAGCAGTTCTTC.

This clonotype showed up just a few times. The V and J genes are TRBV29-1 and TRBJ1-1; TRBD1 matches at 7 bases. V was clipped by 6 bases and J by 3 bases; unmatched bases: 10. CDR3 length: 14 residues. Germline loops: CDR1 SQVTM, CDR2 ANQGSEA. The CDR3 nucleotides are TGCAGCGTAGCATACAGGGGAGGCGACACTGAAGCTTTCTTT. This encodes CSVAYRGGDTEAFF.

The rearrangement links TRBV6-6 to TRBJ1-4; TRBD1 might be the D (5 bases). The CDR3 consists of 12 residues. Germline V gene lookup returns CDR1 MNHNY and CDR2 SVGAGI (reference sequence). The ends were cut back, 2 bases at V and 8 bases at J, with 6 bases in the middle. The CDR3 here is CASSYQGEKLFF. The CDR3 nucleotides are TGTGCCAGCAGTTACCAGGGAGAAAAACTGTTTTTT.

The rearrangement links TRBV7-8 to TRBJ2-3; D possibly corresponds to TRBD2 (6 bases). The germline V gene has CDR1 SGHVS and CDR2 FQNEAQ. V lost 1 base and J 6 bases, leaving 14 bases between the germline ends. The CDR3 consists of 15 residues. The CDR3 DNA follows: TGTGCCAGCAGCTTAGGGTCTAGTGGGGGGGATACGCAGTATTTT. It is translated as CASSLGSSGGDTQYF.